These 23 T cell receptor beta chains were sequenced from one sample in a study of blood T cell repertoires in COVID-19. Clones were read by immunoSEQ multiplex PCR, and TCRdb kept only the in-frame ones, dropping some. The table has approximately 300,000 clones, around 84% seen once. The sequenced sample was PBMCs or T cells enriched from blood (not recorded which). The receptors here all came from a woman aged 25-40 years who had been exposed to COVID-19.

The CDR3 sequence: CASSLDRAGTEAFF. The CDR3, as DNA: TGTGCCAGCAGCTTGGACAGGGCAGGGACTGAAGCTTTCTTT. The chain is built from TRBV7-2 and TRBJ1-1; the match to TRBD1 covers 8 bases. This CDR3 has 14 amino acids. Germline V lookup: CDR1 SGHTA, CDR2 FQGNSA. With V trimmed by 3 bases and J by 5 bases, 5 bases remained unmatched.

The V gene is TRBV7-9, the J gene TRBJ1-4; no firm D call. Germline CDR1 reads SEHNR; CDR2 reads FQNEAQ (reference sequence). V was trimmed by 5 bases and J by 7 bases, leaving 8 bases between them. CDR3 length: 12 residues. CDR3 residues: CASSPRPEKLFF. The CDR3 nucleotides read TGTGCCAGCAGCCCCAGGCCTGAAAAACTGTTTTTT.

The rearrangement joins TRBV5-4 to TRBJ2-7; D is possibly TRBD1 (5 bases). V gave up 3 bases and J gave up 7 bases, with 20 bases separating them. The CDR3 consists of 15 residues. Germline CDR1 and CDR2: SGHNT and YYREEE (reference sequence). DNA for the CDR3: TGTGCCAGCAGCTCCCTGGGGCAGGATACACCGGAGCAGTACTTC. This encodes CASSSLGQDTPEQYF.

The count of this clone is one. The chain recombines TRBV7-8 with TRBJ1-3; the match to TRBD1 covers 12 bases. CDR3 length equals 16 residues. J was trimmed by 4 bases and V by 5 bases; bases with no gene match: 6. Germline V gene data show CDR1 as SGHVS and CDR2 as FQNEAQ. The CDR3 coding sequence is TGTGCCAGCAGCCTAGGGACAGGGGGCTCGGGAAACACCATATATTTT. Translating gives CASSLGTGGSGNTIYF.

V is TRBV28 and J is TRBJ2-1, with TRBD2 matching 15 bases. Germline assignment: CDR1 MDHEN and CDR2 SYDVKM. V lost 2 bases and J lost 8; bases outside the gene matches: 10. The CDR3 contains 18 residues. DNA for the CDR3: TGTGCCAGCAGTTTAATTTTTCCGGGACTAGCGGGGGGCGATGAGCAGTTCTTC. Protein product: CASSLIFPGLAGGDEQFF.

The rearrangement uses TRBV4-3 and TRBJ1-4; weak D call: TRBD1 (6 bases). Trimming stripped 0 bases from V and 4 bases from J, with 12 bases between. Germline CDR1 reads LGHNA; CDR2 reads YSLEER. CDR3 length: 16 residues. The CDR3 here is CASSQEIGGGNEKLFF. The DNA of the CDR3 is TGCGCCAGCAGCCAAGAAATAGGGGGGGGTAATGAAAAACTGTTTTTT.

The V gene is TRBV9, the J gene TRBJ1-1; perhaps TRBD1 as D (5 bases). The germline V gene encodes CDR1 SGDLS and CDR2 YYNGEE. This CDR3 is built from 15 residues. V dropped 4 bases and J dropped 3 bases, with 16 bases sitting between them. Here the CDR3 DNA reads TGTGCCAGCAGCATAAACCCGGCGGGGGACACTGAAGCTTTCTTT. Translating gives CASSINPAGDTEAFF.

The CDR3 DNA sequence: TGTGCCAGCAGTTTACTAGCGGGGGGGGGAGAGACCCAGTACTTC. Translated: CASSLLAGGGETQYF. This chain links TRBV28 with TRBJ2-5, with 12 bases aligning to TRBD2. With V trimmed by 2 bases and J by 4 bases, 2 bases remained unmatched. This CDR3 is 15 amino acids long. Germline V gene sequence: CDR1 MDHEN, CDR2 SYDVKM.

The CDR3 DNA reads TGTGCCAGCAGCCCGGGACTAGAGGATGAGCAGTTCTTC. It is translated as CASSPGLEDEQFF. The genes are TRBV5-8 and TRBJ2-1, with 8 bases that match TRBD2. This CDR3 has 13 amino acids. Trimming cost V 4 bases and J 8 bases; bases outside gene matches: 5. Per germline, CDR1 SGHTS and CDR2 YDEGEE.

V is TRBV12-3 or TRBV12-4 and J is TRBJ2-7; D may be TRBD1 (5 bases). The CDR3 totals 12 residues. Trimming cost V 5 bases and J 5 bases, with 10 bases left between them. Here the CDR3 reads CASSRQLHEQYF. The CDR3 bases are TGTGCCAGCAGTAGACAGCTCCACGAGCAGTACTTC.

This clone came up a few times. The rearrangement uses TRBV5-6 and TRBJ1-2; maybe TRBD1 (5 bases). The CDR3 is 15 amino acids. V was trimmed by 7 bases and J by 7 bases, leaving 23 bases between them. Germline V lookup: CDR1 SGHDT, CDR2 YYEEEE. The CDR3 region has the DNA TGTGCCAGCCTTCTTGGGGCAGGTGAGGCAGGTGGCTACACCTTC. It encodes CASLLGAGEAGGYTF.

This clone was counted a single time. J is TRBJ2-7 and V is TRBV7-9; 9 bases agree with TRBD1. The CDR3 is 13 residues long. The junction had 1 base not matched to a gene; V was cut back by 4 bases and J by 3 bases. Germline V gene data show CDR1 as SEHNR and CDR2 as FQNEAQ (reference sequence). DNA for the CDR3: TGTGCCAGCAGCTGGGGACAGGGCTACGAGCAGTACTTC. Translating gives CASSWGQGYEQYF.

V usage is TRBV19 and J usage is TRBJ1-4; no clear D gene. The CDR3 runs 16 residues. The V end was cut by 5 bases, the J end by 0 bases, with 13 bases between. Germline-derived CDR1 and CDR2 are LNHDA and SQIVND (reference sequence). This CDR3 reads CASSLGVASTNEKLFF. CDR3 coding DNA: TGTGCCAGTAGTCTGGGAGTAGCCTCAACTAATGAAAAACTGTTTTTT.

This chain joins TRBV20-1 and TRBJ1-1; the match to TRBD1 covers 7 bases. This CDR3 is built from 13 residues. V lost 3 bases, J lost 5 bases, and 6 bases stayed unmatched. Germline assignment: CDR1 DFQATT and CDR2 SNEGSKA (reference sequence). The CDR3, as DNA: TGCAGTGCTAGTCTCCCGGGACAGACTGAAGCTTTCTTT. Translated, it gives CSASLPGQTEAFF.

The chain uses TRBV11-2 and TRBJ2-7; 9 bases are shared with TRBD2. Trimming took 4 bases from V and 6 from J; bases not matched to a gene: 7. The CDR3 runs to 14 residues. Germline CDR1 and CDR2: SGHAT and FQNNGV. CDR3 bases: TGTGCCAGCAGCTCCCAGCGGGGGGTCTTCGAGCAGTACTTC. This codes for CASSSQRGVFEQYF.

The chain has TRBV28 and TRBJ1-2; 10 bases are a match to TRBD1. Germline V gives CDR1 MDHEN, CDR2 SYDVKM. V lost 6 bases, J lost 1 base, and 8 bases stayed unmatched. The CDR3 runs 16 residues. CDR3 DNA sequence: TGTGCCAGCAGGGGGACAGGGGTTTTTAATAACTATGGCTACACCTTC. This translates into CASRGTGVFNNYGYTF.

This clone was recorded only once. The chain combines TRBV10-3 with TRBJ1-5; the D is unclear. There are 11 residues in the CDR3. Germline V gene data show CDR1 as ENHRY and CDR2 as SYGVKD. V was pared by 8 bases and J by 4 bases, with 6 bases between. The CDR3 DNA is TGTGCCATCGGGGAGAATCAGCCCCAGCATTTT. Residues: CAIGENQPQHF.

This chain links TRBV2 with TRBJ2-1; 7 bases agree with TRBD2. CDR3 length: 16 residues. Germline values: CDR1 SNHLY, CDR2 FYNNEI. V shed 3 bases, J shed 4 bases, and the junction held 9 bases outside the gene matches. The CDR3 spells CASSDTLGTIYNEQFF. CDR3 coding DNA: TGTGCCAGCAGTGATACCTTAGGGACTATATACAATGAGCAGTTCTTC.

The chain recombines TRBV6-5 with TRBJ2-4; 7 positions agree with TRBD1. The CDR3 extends over 13 amino acids. V trimming: 5 bases; J trimming: 6 bases; junction bases outside the gene matches: 4. Per germline, CDR1 MNHEY and CDR2 SVGAGI. CDR3 DNA sequence: TGTGCCAGCAGTCCAGGGACAGCAAACATTCAGTACTTC. Its translation is CASSPGTANIQYF.

The V and J genes are TRBV28 and TRBJ1-5, with no clear D. The V end was cut by 5 bases, the J end by 4 bases, with 12 bases between. Germline loops: CDR1 MDHEN, CDR2 SYDVKM. The CDR3 has 14 amino acids. This CDR3 is CASSVGRRNQPQHF. CDR3 in DNA: TGTGCCAGCAGTGTGGGGAGGCGAAATCAGCCCCAGCATTTT.

In its sample, this clone was seen once. This chain connects TRBV11-3 to TRBJ2-2; D ambiguous. The CDR3 is 12 amino acids. V was trimmed by 2 bases and J by 8 bases, leaving 6 bases between them. Germline V gives CDR1 SGHNT, CDR2 YENEEA. The CDR3 coding sequence is TGTGCCAGCAGCTTAATGTCAGGGGAGCTGTTTTTT. Translated: CASSLMSGELFF.

The chain has TRBV19 and TRBJ2-5, with D perhaps TRBD1 (6 bases). Germline V gene lookup returns CDR1 LNHDA and CDR2 SQIVND (reference sequence). The CDR3 totals 15 residues. The V end was cut by 5 bases, the J end by 9 bases, with 22 bases between. DNA of the CDR3: TGTGCCAGTAGTTCGAACCGGGACCCCTCAGGGGCCCAGTACTTC. Its translation is CASSSNRDPSGAQYF.

The chain couples TRBV28 to TRBJ1-5; TRBD1 might be the D (5 bases). CDR1 and CDR2 (germline): MDHEN, SYDVKM. CDR3 length: 17 amino acids. V lost 9 bases and J lost 2, with 23 bases in between. The CDR3 sequence is CARNLTGPFTGNQPQHF. As DNA, the CDR3 is TGTGCCAGAAACTTAACAGGACCGTTCACCGGCAATCAGCCCCAGCATTTT. Together with reference TRBV28 and TRBJ1-5, the CDR3 gives the full variable domain: DVKVTQSSRYLVKRTGEKVFLECVQDMDHENMFWYRQDPGLGLRLIYFSYDVKMKEKGDIPEGYSVSREKKERFSLILESASTNQTSMYLCARNLTGPFTGNQPQHFGDGTRLSIL.